Given below is one T cell receptor (beta chain) in context. Its antigen is unidentified. One end of the junction fails to match germline, which may point to a read error. Russia was home to the donors, healthy Caucasian individuals aged roughly 6 to 90. Peripheral blood, about 10 milliliters per donor, was collected. This sample is drawn from a study of blood T cells in healthy people across ages. The study's findings and limits: Diversity was higher, and naive CD4+ cells more numerous, in long-lived donors than in aged donors.

It was with a sample-barcoded 5' primer and a J-beta primer mix that a second PCR of roughly 7 to 12 cycles was run. TCRdb ran MiXCR on the 5' RACE reads and lists one entry per CDR3 protein. Of 1.5 million to 1.9 million distinct CDR3 sequences listed, 42% are singletons. Germline lookup yields CDR1 MGHDK and CDR2 SYGVNS. This CDR3 contains 18 residues. The rearrangement joins TRBV25-1 to TRBJ2-1, with 8 bases that match TRBD2. The source of this sequence is a young woman in good health. Sequencing was done on a sample of blood. CDR3 in amino acids: CVSSESHGGAGRHNEQFF. CDR3 in DNA: TGTGTCAGCAGTGAATCCCACGGGGGGGCGGGGCGCCACAATGAGCAGTTCTTC.